Presented here are 2 T cell receptor beta chains from one specimen sequenced in a study of resident and recirculating memory T cells in vitiligo. Repertoires were generated with immunoSEQ multiplex PCR, while TCRdb's copy carries only in-frame clones and drops some. The repertoire holds 55,000 to 75,000 clones, with roughly 92% as singletons. The sample consisted of blood. The source is a male donor with vitiligo.

The chain carries TRBV10-3 and TRBJ2-7; 12 bases match TRBD2. V gave up 8 bases and J gave up 0 bases; unmatched junction bases: 2. Germline V gene data show CDR1 as ENHRY and CDR2 as SYGVKD. CDR3 size: 14 residues. CDR3 nucleotides: TGTGCCATCGGACTAGCGGGGAACTCCTACGAGCAGTACTTC. Its protein product is CAIGLAGNSYEQYF.

The chain is built from TRBV2 and TRBJ1-1; 9 bases are shared with TRBD1. The ends lost 0 bases at V and 2 bases at J; junction bases unmatched: 7. The CDR3 contains 17 residues. Per the germline V gene, CDR1 is SNHLY and CDR2 is FYNNEI. The CDR3 nucleotides read TGTGCCAGCAGTGAAGCTCCGGGACAGGGAGAAAACACTGAAGCTTTCTTT. Encoded protein: CASSEAPGQGENTEAFF.